What follows is one T cell receptor beta chain and its context. The antigen is not known. Data came from immunoSEQ multiplex PCR; TCRdb stores just in-frame clones and leaves some out. The table records 100,000 to 150,000 clones, 93% of them present only once. The sample originates from a study of T cell responses to AZD1222 COVID-19 vaccine. At the level of the study: Analysis merged second doses at about 4 or about 12 weeks. Study results and caveats: Donors in the cohort were predominantly white British and more often female, and clonal diversity was possibly underestimated. AZD1222 recipients seropositive at baseline numbered only six.

Germline V gene data show CDR1 as GTSNPN and CDR2 as SVGIG (reference sequence). V trimming: 3 bases; J trimming: 5 bases; junction bases outside the gene matches: 14. There are 18 residues in the CDR3. The chain carries TRBV30 and TRBJ2-3, with 13 nucleotides matching TRBD2. The origin of this receptor is an adult in good health. Sequenced material: peripheral blood, taken on day 0 of AZD1222 vaccination. Here the CDR3 DNA reads TGTGCCTGGAGCGGACTAGCGGGAGCCCTAGGATGGAAAGATACGCAGTATTTT. Translating it yields CAWSGLAGALGWKDTQYF. Supplemented by reference TRBV30 and TRBJ2-3, the full variable domain reads SQTIHQWPATLVQPVGSPLSLECTVEGTSNPNLYWYRQAAGRGLQLLFYSVGIGQISSEVPQNLSASRPQDRQFILSSKKLLLSDSGFYLCAWSGLAGALGWKDTQYFGPGTRLTVL.